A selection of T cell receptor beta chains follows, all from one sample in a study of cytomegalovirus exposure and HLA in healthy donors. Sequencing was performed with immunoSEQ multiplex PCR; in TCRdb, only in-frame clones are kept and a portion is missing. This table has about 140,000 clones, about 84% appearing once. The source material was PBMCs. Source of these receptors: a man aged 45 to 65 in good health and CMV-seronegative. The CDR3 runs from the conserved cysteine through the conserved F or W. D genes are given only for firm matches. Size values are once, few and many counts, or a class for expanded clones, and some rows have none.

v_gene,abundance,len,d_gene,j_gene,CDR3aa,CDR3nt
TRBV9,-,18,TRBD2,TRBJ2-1,CASSVETSGGTRRNEQFF,TGTGCCAGCAGCGTCGAGACTAGCGGGGGGACCCGGCGGAATGAGCAGTTCTTC
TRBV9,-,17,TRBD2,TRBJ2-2,CASGGPSGGANTGELFF,TGTGCCAGCGGGGGCCCTAGCGGGGGGGCCAACACCGGGGAGCTGTTTTTT
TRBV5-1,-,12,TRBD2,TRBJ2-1,CASGAGGYEQFF,TGCGCCAGCGGGGCGGGAGGTTATGAGCAGTTCTTC
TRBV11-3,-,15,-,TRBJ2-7,CASSLVGGGSYEQYF,TGTGCCAGCAGCTTAGTGGGAGGGGGGTCCTACGAGCAGTACTTC
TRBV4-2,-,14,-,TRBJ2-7,CASSPQGGSYEQYF,TGTGCCAGCAGCCCCCAAGGGGGATCCTACGAGCAGTACTTC
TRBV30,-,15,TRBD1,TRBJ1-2,CAWSVRTGGQYGYTF,TGTGCCTGGAGTGTAAGGACAGGGGGCCAATATGGCTACACCTTC
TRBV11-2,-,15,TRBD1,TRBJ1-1,CASSLPGQGAWVAFF,TGTGCCAGCAGCCTACCGGGACAGGGGGCGTGGGTGGCTTTCTTT
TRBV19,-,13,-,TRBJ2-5,CASKEPGQETQYF,TGTGCCAGCAAAGAACCGGGACAAGAGACCCAGTACTTC
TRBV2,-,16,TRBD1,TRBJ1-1,CASTLEAGGPNTEAFF,TGTGCCAGCACCCTCGAGGCAGGGGGACCTAACACTGAAGCTTTCTTT
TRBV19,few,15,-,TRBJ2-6,CASSIPGAGANVLTF,TGTGCCAGTAGTATTCCAGGGGCAGGGGCCAACGTCCTGACTTTC
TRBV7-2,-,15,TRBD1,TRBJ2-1,CASSEDRGTYNEQFF,TGTGCCAGCAGCGAGGACAGGGGGACCTACAATGAGCAGTTCTTC
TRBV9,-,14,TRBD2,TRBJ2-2,CASTGGARTGELFF,TGTGCCAGCACCGGGGGGGCTCGGACCGGGGAGCTGTTTTTT
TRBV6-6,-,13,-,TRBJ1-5,CASSYIMGGPQHF,TGTGCCAGCAGTTACATTATGGGGGGGCCCCAGCATTTT
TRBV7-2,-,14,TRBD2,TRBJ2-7,CASSPASGHYEQYF,TGTGCCAGCAGCCCCGCTAGCGGGCACTACGAGCAGTACTTC
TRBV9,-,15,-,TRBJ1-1,CASSVAVGMNTEAFF,TGTGCCAGCAGCGTAGCTGTGGGCATGAACACTGAAGCTTTCTTT
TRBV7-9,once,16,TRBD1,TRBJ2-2,CASSITDRDNTGELFF,TGTGCCAGCAGCATTACAGACAGGGACAACACCGGGGAGCTGTTTTTT
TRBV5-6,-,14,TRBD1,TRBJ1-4,CASSLGTGVEKLFF,TGTGCCAGCAGCTTGGGGACAGGGGTCGAAAAACTGTTTTTT
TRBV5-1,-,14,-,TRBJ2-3,CASRGLPGTDTQYF,TGCGCCAGCAGGGGACTCCCGGGGACAGATACGCAGTATTTT
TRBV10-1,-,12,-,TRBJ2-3,CASGRSTDTQYF,TGCGCCAGCGGCCGAAGCACAGATACGCAGTATTTT
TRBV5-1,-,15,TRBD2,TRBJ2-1,CASSTTSGGYNEQFF,TGCGCCAGCAGCACAACTAGCGGGGGCTACAATGAGCAGTTCTTC
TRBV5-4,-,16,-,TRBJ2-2,CASSLDPGPNTGELFF,TGTGCCAGCAGCTTGGATCCAGGGCCTAACACCGGGGAGCTGTTTTTT
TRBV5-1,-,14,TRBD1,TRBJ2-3,CASSLETGADTQYF,TGCGCCAGCAGCTTAGAGACAGGGGCAGATACGCAGTATTTT
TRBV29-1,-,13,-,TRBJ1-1,CSARSGGNTEAFF,TGCAGCGCCCGTTCTGGGGGCAACACTGAAGCTTTCTTT
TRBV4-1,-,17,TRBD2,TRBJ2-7,CASSPEISASGSYEQYF,TGCGCCAGCAGCCCCGAAATCTCTGCTAGCGGGTCCTACGAGCAGTACTTC
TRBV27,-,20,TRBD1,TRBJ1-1,CASSLQTQQGGVFRNTEAFF,TGTGCCAGCAGTCTTCAGACCCAACAGGGGGGCGTATTCCGTAACACTGAAGCTTTCTTT
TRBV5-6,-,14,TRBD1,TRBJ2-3,CASSPGTGTDTQYF,TGTGCCAGCAGCCCCGGGACAGGCACAGATACGCAGTATTTT
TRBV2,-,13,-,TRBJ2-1,CASRVGGSNEQFF,TGTGCCAGCAGAGTTGGAGGGAGCAATGAGCAGTTCTTC
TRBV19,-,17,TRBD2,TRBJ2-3,CASSPGTSGRSADTQYF,TGTGCCAGTAGTCCGGGGACTAGCGGGAGGAGTGCAGATACGCAGTATTTT
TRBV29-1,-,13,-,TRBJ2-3,CSSGSGSTDTQYF,TGCAGTTCCGGGAGTGGGAGCACAGATACGCAGTATTTT
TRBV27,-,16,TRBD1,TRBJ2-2,CASSFAGTGWTGELFF,TGTGCCAGCAGTTTCGCCGGGACAGGGTGGACCGGGGAGCTGTTTTTT
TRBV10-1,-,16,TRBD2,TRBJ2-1,CASSESGSSGSNEQFF,TGCGCCAGCAGTGAGTCGGGGTCTAGCGGGAGTAACGAGCAGTTCTTC
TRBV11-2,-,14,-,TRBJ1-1,CASSPTGEGTEAFF,TGTGCCAGCAGCCCGACAGGAGAGGGGACTGAAGCTTTCTTT
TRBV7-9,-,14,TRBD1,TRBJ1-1,CASSQRQGLTEAFF,TGTGCCAGCAGCCAACGACAGGGTCTTACTGAAGCTTTCTTT
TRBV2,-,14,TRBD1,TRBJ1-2,CASSPDRGQEGYTF,TGTGCCAGCAGTCCCGACAGGGGGCAGGAGGGCTACACCTTC
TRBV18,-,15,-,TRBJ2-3,CASSPRTASTDTQYF,TGTGCCAGCTCACCTCGGACAGCTAGCACAGATACGCAGTATTTT
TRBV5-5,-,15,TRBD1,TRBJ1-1,CASSLGGQGSTEAFF,TGTGCCAGCAGCTTAGGGGGACAGGGTTCCACTGAAGCTTTCTTT
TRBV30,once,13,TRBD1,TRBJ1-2,CAWRRDRPYGYTF,TGTGCCTGGAGGCGGGACAGGCCCTATGGCTACACCTTC
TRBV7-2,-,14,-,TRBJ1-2,CASSLVPGNYGYTF,TGTGCCAGCAGCTTAGTTCCAGGGAACTATGGCTACACCTTC
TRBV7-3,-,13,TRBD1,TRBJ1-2,CASSPGRGHGYTF,TGTGCCAGCAGCCCCGGGAGGGGGCATGGCTACACCTTC
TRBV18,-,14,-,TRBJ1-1,CASSPSQTNTEAFF,TGTGCCAGCTCACCATCACAGACGAACACTGAAGCTTTCTTT
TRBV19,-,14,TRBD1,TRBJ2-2,CATRQGAITGELFF,TGTGCCACAAGACAGGGGGCTATCACCGGGGAGCTGTTTTTT
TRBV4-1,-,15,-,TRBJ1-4,CASSQVISDIKKLFF,TGCGCCAGCAGCCAAGTCATTAGCGACATCAAAAAACTGTTTTTT
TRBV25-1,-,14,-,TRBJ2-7,CASGRRGLSYEQYF,TGTGCCAGTGGTAGGAGGGGACTCTCCTACGAACAGTACTTC
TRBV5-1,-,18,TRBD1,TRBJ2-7,CASSLEGTGGSHGMEQYF,TGCGCCAGCAGCTTGGAAGGGACAGGGGGCTCACACGGAATGGAGCAGTACTTC
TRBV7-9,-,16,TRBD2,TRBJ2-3,CASSTERPTSADTQYF,TGTGCCAGCAGCACCGAGCGGCCGACTAGCGCAGATACGCAGTATTTT
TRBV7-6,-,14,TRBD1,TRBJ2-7,CASSQTGQAYEQYF,TGTGCCAGCAGCCAAACGGGACAGGCCTACGAGCAGTACTTC
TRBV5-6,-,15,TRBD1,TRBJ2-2,CASSIGTGGTGELFF,TGTGCCAGCAGCATAGGGACAGGCGGAACCGGGGAGCTGTTTTTT
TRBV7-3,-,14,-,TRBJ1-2,CASSNGPGGNGYTF,TGTGCCAGCAGCAACGGACCGGGCGGGAATGGCTACACCTTC
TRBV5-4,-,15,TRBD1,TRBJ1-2,CASRSGQGGDYGYTF,TGTGCCAGCAGATCCGGACAGGGGGGGGACTATGGCTACACCTTC
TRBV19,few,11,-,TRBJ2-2,CASSISGELFF,TGTGCCAGTAGTATCAGCGGGGAGCTGTTTTTT
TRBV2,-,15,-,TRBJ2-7,CASSDSWQTSYEQYF,TGTGCCAGCAGTGATAGTTGGCAGACAAGCTACGAGCAGTACTTC
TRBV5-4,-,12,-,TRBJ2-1,CASSLALNEQFF,TGTGCCAGCAGCTTGGCCCTAAATGAGCAGTTCTTC
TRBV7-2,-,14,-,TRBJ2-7,CASSFRRSSYEQYF,TGTGCCAGCAGCTTCAGGAGGAGCTCCTACGAGCAGTACTTC
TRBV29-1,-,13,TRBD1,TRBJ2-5,CSGGQGSGETQYF,TGCAGCGGAGGACAGGGCAGCGGAGAGACCCAGTACTTC
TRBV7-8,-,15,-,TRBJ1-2,CASSLIRRPNYGYTF,TGTGCCAGCAGCTTAATTCGGAGACCTAACTATGGCTACACCTTC
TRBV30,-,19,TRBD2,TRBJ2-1,CAWRSGLAGEFIPYNEQFF,TGTGCCTGGAGGTCCGGACTAGCGGGAGAGTTTATCCCCTACAATGAGCAGTTCTTC
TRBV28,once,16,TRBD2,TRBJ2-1,CASSPPSGGSYNEQFF,TGTGCCAGCAGCCCCCCAAGCGGGGGGTCTTACAATGAGCAGTTCTTC
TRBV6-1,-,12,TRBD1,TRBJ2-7,CALGQETYEQYF,TGTGCCCTGGGACAGGAGACCTACGAGCAGTACTTC
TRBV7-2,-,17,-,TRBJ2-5,CASSLVSPGQGGETQYF,TGTGCCAGCAGCTTAGTTTCTCCGGGACAAGGGGGAGAGACCCAGTACTTC